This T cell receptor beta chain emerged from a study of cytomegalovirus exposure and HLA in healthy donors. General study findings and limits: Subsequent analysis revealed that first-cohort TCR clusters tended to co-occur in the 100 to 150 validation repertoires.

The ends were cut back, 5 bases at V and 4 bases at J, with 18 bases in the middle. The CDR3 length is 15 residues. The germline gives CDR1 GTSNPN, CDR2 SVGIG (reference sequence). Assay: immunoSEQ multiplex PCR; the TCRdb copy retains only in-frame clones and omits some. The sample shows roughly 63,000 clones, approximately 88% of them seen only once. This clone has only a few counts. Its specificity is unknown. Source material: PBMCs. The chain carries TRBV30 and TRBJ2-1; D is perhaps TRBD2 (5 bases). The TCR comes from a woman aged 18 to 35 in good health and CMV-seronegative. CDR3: CAWSATLEGYNEQFF. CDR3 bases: TGTGCCTGGTCCGCTACACTAGAGGGTTACAATGAGCAGTTCTTC.